The 18 T cell receptor beta chains listed next were all sequenced from one sample in a study of blood T cell repertoires in COVID-19. Data came from immunoSEQ multiplex PCR; TCRdb stores just in-frame clones and leaves some out. This table holds around 300,000 clones, around 86% found once. Sequences were obtained from peripheral blood. The origin of the receptors is a woman between 25 and 40 years old with active or convalescent COVID-19.

The chain is built from TRBV11-2 and TRBJ1-1, with 9 nucleotides matching TRBD1. The CDR3 consists of 16 residues. Looked up from germline, CDR1 is SGHAT and CDR2 is FQNNGV. Unmatched junction bases numbered 7, after V lost 1 base and J lost 4 bases. CDR3 bases: TGTGCCAGCAGCTTAGGGAGGGGACAGGGTTTCACTGAAGCTTTCTTT. Amino acid sequence: CASSLGRGQGFTEAFF.

The chain carries TRBV27 and TRBJ1-1; the D gene is possibly TRBD1 (5 bases). The CDR3 spans 14 residues. Between the trimmed V and J ends, which lost 2 bases and 1 base, there was a span of 8 bases. The germline CDR1 and CDR2 sequences are MNHEY and SMNVEV (reference sequence). The CDR3 reads CASSLLRANTEAFF. The DNA for the CDR3 is TGTGCCAGCAGTTTACTCAGGGCGAACACTGAAGCTTTCTTT.

A few counts support this clone. The V gene is TRBV19, the J gene TRBJ2-1; a possible D gene is TRBD2 (6 bases). The ends were cut back, 7 bases at V and 4 bases at J, with 14 bases in the middle. CDR3 length equals 14 residues. Germline CDR1 reads LNHDA; CDR2 reads SQIVND (reference sequence). The CDR3 sequence is CASKLGRDYNEQFF. The CDR3 DNA reads as TGTGCCAGTAAGTTGGGGCGGGATTACAATGAGCAGTTCTTC.

CDR3 bases: TGTGCCAGCAGTTACCCGGAGGACAGGGGTAAGCCCCAGCATTTT. Translation: CASSYPEDRGKPQHF. The chain combines TRBV6-2 or TRBV6-3 with TRBJ1-5; 9 nucleotides agree with TRBD1. The V and J ends lost 2 bases and 8 bases, in that order; junction bases with no gene match: 7. The length of the CDR3 is 15 residues. Germline V gene sequence: CDR1 MNHEY, CDR2 SVGEGT.

The chain recombines TRBV5-1 with TRBJ1-2; a weak D match, TRBD1 (5 bases). With 0 bases removed from V and 10 bases from J, the gap between germline ends came to 10 bases. There are 12 residues in the CDR3. Germline CDR1 SGHRS, CDR2 YFSETQ. CDR3 nucleotide sequence: TGCGCCAGCAGCTTGGCAGGGTCTAACTACACCTTC. Its protein product is CASSLAGSNYTF.

The chain has TRBV29-1 and TRBJ1-2, with 7 bases that match TRBD1. J gave up 3 bases and V 5 bases, and 3 bases lay outside the gene matches. Germline CDR1 SQVTM, CDR2 ANQGSEA. The CDR3 is 12 residues long. The CDR3 nucleotides are TGCAGCGTTTACAGGGGAGACTATGGCTACACCTTC. Residues: CSVYRGDYGYTF.

The chain is built from TRBV13 and TRBJ2-2, with 7 nucleotides matching TRBD2. Germline trimming cut 3 bases from V and 6 bases from J; bases unmatched to any gene: 13. Germline CDR1 is PRHDT and CDR2 is FYEKMQ (reference sequence). The CDR3 loop spans 17 amino acids. CDR3 DNA: TGTGCCAGCAGCTTGCCTAGCGGCTACCCCAAGGCCGGGGAGCTGTTTTTT. Its protein is CASSLPSGYPKAGELFF.

The chain has TRBV20-1 and TRBJ2-5, with D uncertain. The CDR3 consists of 13 residues. V shed 4 bases and J shed 1 base, with 10 bases lying between them. Germline V CDR1 and CDR2: DFQATT, SNEGSKA (reference sequence). This chain's CDR3 is CSATEPSQETQYF. The CDR3 bases are TGCAGTGCTACTGAGCCTAGCCAAGAGACCCAGTACTTC.

This clone was counted only a few times. The V gene is TRBV6-5, the J gene TRBJ2-1; the match to TRBD2 covers 12 bases. Germline V gene lookup returns CDR1 MNHEY and CDR2 SVGAGI. The CDR3 runs to 15 residues. Trimming cost V 6 bases and J 8 bases; bases outside gene matches: 8. The chain's CDR3 is CASSPTSGGPDEQFF. The DNA of the CDR3 is TGTGCCAGCAGCCCCACTAGCGGGGGGCCGGATGAGCAGTTCTTC.

This clone was seen a single time. This rearrangement joins TRBV3-1 (or the pseudogene TRBV3-2) to TRBJ2-3; 11 bases map to TRBD2. The V and J ends lost 2 bases and 3 bases, in that order; junction bases with no gene match: 4. CDR1 is LGHDT, CDR2 YNNKEL, per germline (reference sequence). CDR3 length: 16 amino acids. CDR3 residues: CASSQKTSGGTDTQYF. The DNA for the CDR3 is TGTGCCAGCAGCCAAAAAACTAGCGGGGGAACAGATACGCAGTATTTT.

Here the CDR3 reads CASRTPQAQETQYF. DNA of the CDR3: TGTGCCAGCAGGACCCCACAGGCCCAAGAGACCCAGTACTTC. The rearrangement links TRBV5-6 to TRBJ2-5; perhaps TRBD1 as D (5 bases). The V and J ends lost 5 bases and 1 base respectively, with 12 bases between them. Germline V gene lookup returns CDR1 SGHDT and CDR2 YYEEEE. This CDR3 contains 14 residues.

The V call is TRBV7-9, the J call TRBJ1-6; D not resolved. Trimming stripped 9 bases from V and 14 bases from J, with 20 bases between. This CDR3 spans 13 amino acids. Per the germline V gene, CDR1 is SEHNR and CDR2 is FQNEAQ (reference sequence). The CDR3 reads CARIPGFISALHF. In DNA form, the CDR3 reads TGTGCCAGGATACCGGGTTTCATATCGGCCCTCCACTTT.

V and J are TRBV7-2 and TRBJ1-2, with D perhaps matching TRBD1 (6 bases). The CDR3 runs 15 residues. Trimming shortened V by 1 base and J by 4 bases, and 13 bases separated the two germline ends. Germline CDR1 is SGHTA and CDR2 is FQGNSA. CDR3 sequence (DNA): TGTGCCAGCAGCTTAGATTCGGGGGGCGGCTATGGCTACACCTTC. Amino acids: CASSLDSGGGYGYTF.

This clone is a singleton in its sample. The chain combines TRBV21-1 with TRBJ1-1; the D call in the table, TRBD1, was not verified against the DNA. TRBV21-1 is a listed pseudogene. CDR3 size: 16 residues. The CDR3 sequence is CASSRIEGAIRTEAFF. CDR3 bases: TGTGCCAGCAGCAGGATCGAGGGGGCGATTCGAACTGAAGCTTTCTTT.

V and J are TRBV28 and TRBJ1-1; D is possibly TRBD1 (6 bases). The CDR3 consists of 14 residues. Germline values: CDR1 MDHEN, CDR2 SYDVKM. The V gene lost 7 bases and the J gene lost 1 base, with 13 bases spanning the gap. CDR3 protein: CASTPAGANTEAFF. The CDR3 coding sequence is TGTGCCAGCACCCCCGCGGGGGCGAACACTGAAGCTTTCTTT.

The chain has TRBV2 and TRBJ1-1, with TRBD1 identical over 7 bases. Per germline, CDR1 SNHLY and CDR2 FYNNEI. The CDR3 extends over 12 amino acids. Trimming took 2 bases from V and 10 from J; bases not matched to a gene: 4. The CDR3 sequence is CASSEYRQGAFF. CDR3 nucleotides: TGTGCCAGCAGTGAATATAGACAGGGAGCTTTCTTT. Full variable domain (rest looked up from reference TRBV2 and TRBJ1-1): EPEVTQTPSHQVTQMGQEVILRCVPISNHLYFYWYRQILGQKVEFLVSFYNNEISEKSEIFDDQFSVERPDGSNFTLKIRSTKLEDSAMYFCASSEYRQGAFFGQGTRLTVV.

The chain combines TRBV18 with TRBJ1-2; TRBD1 is a possible D gene (6 bases). The CDR3 sequence is 15 residues long. The germline gives CDR1 KGHSH, CDR2 LQKENI. V shed 3 bases and J shed 3 bases, with 14 bases lying between them. In DNA form, the CDR3 reads TGTGCCAGCTCACCGAGACAGGCGTCCGACTATGGCTACACCTTC. Amino acid sequence: CASSPRQASDYGYTF.

The V gene is TRBV4-1, the J gene TRBJ1-5; the match to TRBD1 covers 7 bases. CDR3 length: 19 residues. After removal of 3 bases from V and 2 bases from J, the junction contained 16 bases not matched to a gene. Germline CDR1 reads MGHRA; CDR2 reads YSYEKL. The CDR3 sequence: CASSHPKETGILGNQPQHF. The CDR3 coding sequence is TGCGCCAGCAGCCACCCCAAGGAGACAGGGATTCTCGGCAATCAGCCCCAGCATTTT.